This section outlines one TCR beta chain sequence together with its context. There is no known antigen for this receptor. Base quality data are lacking; no much larger clone is found one base away. This record comes from a study of T-cell memory formation after mild COVID-19 (dated by TCRdb to about 2021). Background for the entire study: TCR sequence clusters from the two donors were largely donor specific. The cohort was made up of two young adult volunteers, one female and one male, who were previously healthy. Longitudinal TCRalpha and TCRbeta repertoire sequencing tracked T-cell clones expanding and contracting after mild COVID-19 in two donors.

Sequenced on an Illumina NovaSeq 6000. TCRalpha and TCRbeta cDNA libraries were constructed by 5'RACE with constant-segment primers, with sample barcodes and unique molecular identifiers being introduced. Trizol reagent was used to extract RNA from every sample. The libraries were amplified in two PCR steps, and the second step added a second sample barcode and Illumina TruSeq adapters. Libraries were sequenced on an Illumina NovaSeq with 2 x 150 bp paired-end reads. The study's own analysis went as follows. Demultiplexing of reads and collapsing into UMI-guided consensus sequences were performed with migec v1.2.7. With mixcr v2.1.11, UMI consensuses were aligned to TRA and TRB V and J templates and assembled into clonotypes. A clonotype was counted as expanded or contracted only when both edgeR and NoisET called the clonotype significant, with the noise models trained on biological replicates. For edgeR calls, the thresholds were a false discovery rate-adjusted p below 0.01 and a log2 fold-change of 1. As an exploratory analysis of dynamics, max-normalized trajectories of the 1000 most abundant clonotypes were examined with PCA combined with hierarchical clustering. Each responding clone was given a CD4 or CD8 phenotype based on the CD4+ and CD8+ repertoires, which had been sequenced separately. Clones were called with MiXCR by TCRdb after fastp trimmed the public reads at Q25, and only in-frame beta chains were retained. Rows with one shared CDR3 protein collapse into an entry with the most common genes and DNA. The V and J calls come from TCRdb's annotation, not from the publication. In all, the sample holds around 450,000 distinct CDR3 sequences, and 20% of those were seen once. The biggest ten clones account for around 8% of the sample.

Ficoll-Paque density gradient centrifugation was used to isolate PBMCs. General study outcomes and caveats: Clones contracting from day 15 to 85 had balanced CD4/CD8 phenotypes, while a second wave expanding from day 15 to 37 was biased towards CD4+. Whether the second-wave clones peaking on day 37 were SARS-CoV-2 specific was not confirmed. Contracting CD4+ clones were located mainly in the CM and EM memory subsets, whereas CD8+ clones were found to be enriched in EMRA. The study included only a couple of mild cases, and larger cohorts that include severe cases with pre-infection samples were judged to be necessary. Some responding clones were detected in pre-infection memory, suggesting pre-existing cross-reactive memory T cells joined the SARS-CoV-2 response.

Material for sequencing was PBMCs or a T cell subset sorted from them (not recorded which). This TCR came from an adult woman who had mild COVID-19 (a few samples of this study predate the infection). The sample titles of this study are shuffled in the database, so cell type and time point are left out; the donor was told from shared clones.

The CDR3 region has the sequence CSAKASGQGNTEAFF. The nucleotides read TGCAGTGCCAAAGCCTCAGGACAGGGGAACACTGAAGCTTTCTTT. In this chain, TRBV20-1 is recombined with TRBJ1-1, with 8 bases matching TRBD1. CDR1 and CDR2 were assigned from the germline V gene (reference sequence) as DFQATT and SNEGSKA. The CDR3 has 15 amino acids, counting the end cysteine and phenylalanine. Only the CDR3 DNA stays, 45 bases, in frame from base 1. The junction shows trimming of 6 bases on V and 1 base on J, and the gene matches do not reach 10 bases of it.